These T cell receptor beta chains were read from a single sample in a study of beta chain features in type 1 diabetes. TCRdb keeps only in-frame clones here, not all; method: immunoSEQ multiplex PCR. The sample lists 200,000 to 300,000 clones, about a tenth occurring once. The sample taken for sequencing was naive CD4+ T cells from blood. All receptors come from a man in his thirties or forties with type 1 diabetes. CDR3s include the opening cysteine and the closing phenylalanine or tryptophan. The D gene is left open where the match is weak. Not all rows give a size; the values are once, few, many and, for expanded clones, a class.

abundance | d_gene | j_gene | len | v_gene | CDR3nt | CDR3aa
NA | NA | TRBJ2-7 | 14 | TRBV7-2 | TGTGCCAGCAGCTTGAAGGACACCGCCTACGAGCAGTACTTC | CASSLKDTAYEQYF
few | NA | TRBJ1-5 | 13 | TRBV5-6 | TGTGCCAGCAGCTCTACCCCCCGCGGAACCCAGCATTTT | CASSSTPRGTQHF
NA | TRBD2 | TRBJ2-2 | 15 | TRBV11-2 | TGTGCCAGCAGCCCCCCTGGGGGAGGGACCGGGGAGCTGTTTTTT | CASSPPGGGTGELFF
few | NA | TRBJ2-1 | 13 | TRBV29-1 | TGCAGCGTTGCGGAGAGCTCCTACAATGAGCAGTTCTTC | CSVAESSYNEQFF
NA | TRBD1 | TRBJ2-6 | 18 | TRBV27 | TGTGCCAGCAGTCCGGGTTACGGCAGGGGGTCTGGGGCCAACGTCCTGACTTTC | CASSPGYGRGSGANVLTF
few | NA | TRBJ1-5 | 14 | TRBV4-3 | TGCGCCAGCAGCGGCCGAATCGGGTCCCAGCCCCAGCATTTT | CASSGRIGSQPQHF
few | NA | TRBJ1-4 | 16 | TRBV4-1 | TGCGCCAGCAGCCAAGTGGCAGTCCCAACTAATGAAAAACTGTTTTTT | CASSQVAVPTNEKLFF
NA | TRBD2 | TRBJ2-3 | 14 | TRBV7-3 | TGTGCCAGCAGCTTAGCGGGGGGGCAAGATACGCAGTATTTT | CASSLAGGQDTQYF
few | NA | TRBJ1-1 | 14 | TRBV6-5 | TGTGCCAGCATCCCCCCCGGGGGGGACACTGAAGCTTTCTTT | CASIPPGGDTEAFF
few | NA | TRBJ1-6 | 12 | TRBV5-1 | TGCGCCAGCAGCCTAGGCGGGAGACCCCTCCACTTT | CASSLGGRPLHF
NA | NA | TRBJ2-5 | 13 | TRBV5-4 | TGTGCCAGCAGCTTGGAGCTAGAGGAGACCCAGTACTTC | CASSLELEETQYF
NA | TRBD1 | TRBJ1-1 | 13 | TRBV7-9 | TGTGCCAGCAGACGACAGGGGAACACTGAAGCTTTCTTT | CASRRQGNTEAFF
NA | NA | TRBJ2-1 | 16 | TRBV7-3 | TGTGCCAGCAGCTTAACGTCCACGAGCTCCTACAATGAGCAGTTCTTC | CASSLTSTSSYNEQFF
few | TRBD1 | TRBJ1-2 | 13 | TRBV2 | TGTGCCAGCAGTCCGGGACAGGGATCAGGCTACACCTTC | CASSPGQGSGYTF
few | NA | TRBJ1-2 | 16 | TRBV5-1 | TGCGCCAGCAGCTTGGATCAGGCAGGAACAGGCTATGGCTACACCTTC | CASSLDQAGTGYGYTF
NA | TRBD1 | TRBJ1-6 | 14 | TRBV27 | TGTGCCAGCAGAGAGACAGGGTATAATTCACCCCTCCACTTT | CASRETGYNSPLHF
few | TRBD1 | TRBJ2-7 | 14 | TRBV4-3 | TGCGCCAGCAGCCAAGGACTAACAGGGGACGAGCAGTACTTC | CASSQGLTGDEQYF
few | NA | TRBJ2-6 | 15 | TRBV5-1 | TGCGCCAGCAGGGGCGGGGTAACCGGGGCCAACGTCCTGACTTTC | CASRGGVTGANVLTF
NA | NA | TRBJ1-2 | 13 | TRBV11-2 | TGTGCCAGCAGCTCCAGACAAAACAGAGGCTACACCTTC | CASSSRQNRGYTF
NA | TRBD2 | TRBJ2-5 | 15 | TRBV18 | TGTGCCAGCTCATCGGGACTAGGGGGTCGAGAGACCCAGTACTTC | CASSSGLGGRETQYF
few | TRBD1 | TRBJ2-7 | 14 | TRBV19 | TGTGCCAGTAGTACGCGGACAGGGGGCTACGAGCAGTACTTC | CASSTRTGGYEQYF
NA | NA | TRBJ2-2 | 15 | TRBV30 | TGTGCCTGGAGTGAAACCAACAGAAACACCGGGGAGCTGTTTTTT | CAWSETNRNTGELFF
NA | TRBD1 | TRBJ2-5 | 13 | TRBV10-3 | TGTGCCATCAGGGGACAGGGGGAAGAGACCCAGTACTTC | CAIRGQGEETQYF
NA | NA | TRBJ1-2 | 11 | TRBV29-1 | TGCAGCGTTGCAGGGGTAGGAGGCTACACCTTC | CSVAGVGGYTF
few | TRBD2 | TRBJ2-1 | 15 | TRBV28 | TGTGCCAGCAAACTCGGGGGGGCCCAGAGGAATGAGCAGTTCTTC | CASKLGGAQRNEQFF
NA | NA | TRBJ2-3 | 11 | TRBV20-1 | TGCAGTGCTAGGTCGGCAGATACGCAGTATTTT | CSARSADTQYF
NA | NA | TRBJ1-5 | 15 | TRBV5-4 | TGTGCCAGCAGCTTGGATCCCGGGGAGGCGCAGCCCCAGCATTTT | CASSLDPGEAQPQHF
once | TRBD1 | TRBJ1-2 | 13 | TRBV29-1 | TGCAGCGTTCAGGGGGAGACTAACTATGGCTACACCTTC | CSVQGETNYGYTF
few | TRBD2 | TRBJ2-5 | 14 | TRBV7-9 | TGTGCCAGCAGCTTATCTAGCGGGGTGAAGACCCAGTACTTC | CASSLSSGVKTQYF
NA | NA | TRBJ1-5 | 15 | TRBV27 | TGTGCCAGCAGGGTGACATTTTATAGCAATCAGCCCCAGCATTTT | CASRVTFYSNQPQHF
NA | NA | TRBJ1-5 | 16 | TRBV14 | TGTGCCAGCAGCCAAGATTACGAGTATAGCAATCAGCCCCAGCATTTT | CASSQDYEYSNQPQHF
NA | TRBD2 | TRBJ2-5 | 16 | TRBV6-5 | TGTGCCAGCAGTTACTACGGACTAGCTACCCAAGAGACCCAGTACTTC | CASSYYGLATQETQYF
NA | NA | TRBJ2-1 | 14 | TRBV5-4 | TGTGCCAGCAGCTTTGGGGGGGCCGACAATGAGCAGTTCTTC | CASSFGGADNEQFF
NA | NA | TRBJ1-5 | 12 | TRBV7-6 | TGTGCCAGCAGCTCAAGGGGGCAGCCCCAGCATTTT | CASSSRGQPQHF
NA | NA | TRBJ2-5 | 15 | TRBV5-1 | TGCGCCAGCACCTGGGGGGACCGCGGGGCAGAGACCCAGTACTTC | CASTWGDRGAETQYF
NA | NA | TRBJ2-5 | 14 | TRBV9 | TGTGCCAGCAGCGGGAGGTCTAACCAAGAGACCCAGTACTTC | CASSGRSNQETQYF
NA | TRBD1 | TRBJ2-3 | 14 | TRBV14 | TGTGCCAGCAGCCAGCAGGGGGAAGCGGATACGCAGTATTTT | CASSQQGEADTQYF
few | TRBD1 | TRBJ2-3 | 13 | TRBV7-9 | TGTGCCAGCAGTTTGACAGGGGCAGATACGCAGTATTTT | CASSLTGADTQYF
few | TRBD2 | TRBJ2-3 | 17 | TRBV4-2 | TGTGCCAGCAGCCAAGAATGGGCGGGGGGGAGCACAGATACGCAGTATTTT | CASSQEWAGGSTDTQYF
NA | TRBD2 | TRBJ2-3 | 17 | TRBV4-1 | TGCGCCAGCAGCCAAGAGGGACTAGCAGGAATAGAGGATACGCAGTATTTT | CASSQEGLAGIEDTQYF
NA | NA | TRBJ2-2 | 14 | TRBV5-1 | TGCGCCAGCAGCTTGGACTGGAACACCGGGGAGCTGTTTTTT | CASSLDWNTGELFF
once | TRBD1 | TRBJ2-7 | 16 | TRBV25-1 | TGTGCCAGCAGCGCCAGGACGGGACAGGGGACATACGAGCAGTACTTC | CASSARTGQGTYEQYF
NA | NA | TRBJ2-1 | 16 | TRBV4-3 | TGCGCCAGCAGCCAATACGGACTATACGGCGGCAATGAGCAGTTCTTC | CASSQYGLYGGNEQFF
NA | NA | TRBJ2-7 | 12 | TRBV6-1 | TGTGCCAGCCGCTCGGACAGCAACGAGCAGTACTTC | CASRSDSNEQYF
NA | NA | TRBJ1-2 | 13 | TRBV7-2 | TGTGCCAGCAGCTTAACGACAGAGACTGGCTACACCTTC | CASSLTTETGYTF
NA | NA | TRBJ1-2 | 11 | TRBV28 | TGTGCCAGCAGCCCGGACAATGGCTACACCTTC | CASSPDNGYTF
NA | TRBD1 | TRBJ1-2 | 13 | TRBV29-1 | TGCAGCGTGGGGACAGGACTTAACTATGGCTACACCTTC | CSVGTGLNYGYTF
few | NA | TRBJ2-1 | 16 | TRBV5-4 | TGTGCCAGCAGCTTGGCTGGCGGAGGCTCCTACAATGAGCAGTTCTTC | CASSLAGGGSYNEQFF
NA | NA | TRBJ2-4 | 15 | TRBV2 | TGTGCCAGCAGTGAAGAGGGGCTCGCCAAAAACATTCAGTACTTC | CASSEEGLAKNIQYF
few | NA | TRBJ2-2 | 11 | TRBV29-1 | TGCAGCGTTGAGGCTACCGGGGAGCTGTTTTTT | CSVEATGELFF
few | NA | TRBJ2-5 | 13 | TRBV2 | TGTGCCAGCAGTGCAGGTCAGCAAGAGACCCAGTACTTC | CASSAGQQETQYF